The 32 T cell receptor beta chains presented below share a single source sample, sequenced in a study of T cells in Graves' hyperthyroidism and ophthalmopathy. Amplification targeted TCR beta CDR3 regions from RNA transcripts. Carried out on the TCR CDR3, a first-round RT-PCR used the HTBI primer set. TCRdb used MiXCR to reprocess the multiplex PCR reads, holding one entry per CDR3 protein. This sample has around 600,000 distinct CDR3 sequences; 45% occur once, and the top ten carry roughly 7.2%. Sequenced material: peripheral blood or thyroid tissue (not recorded which). These TCRs come from an adult man with Graves' disease, either hyperthyroidism or ophthalmopathy (not recorded which).

The rearrangement links TRBV6-1 to TRBJ1-1; 8 bases map to TRBD1. Germline V CDR1 and CDR2: MNHNS, SASEGT. Trimming removed 6 bases from V and 5 bases from J; junction bases left unmatched: 8. This CDR3 contains 14 residues. CDR3 amino acids: CASSVRQGRTEAFF. The CDR3 DNA reads TGTGCCAGCAGCGTCCGACAGGGGAGGACTGAAGCTTTCTTT.

The CDR3 sequence: CAWSGGTRGHEQYF. Written as DNA, the CDR3 is TGTGCCTGGAGTGGTGGGACCAGGGGCCACGAGCAGTACTTC. The rearrangement uses TRBV24-1 and TRBJ2-7; perhaps TRBD1 as D (6 bases). Germline V gene lookup returns CDR1 KGHDR and CDR2 SFDVKD. The CDR3 covers 14 residues. V shed 12 bases and J shed 5 bases, with 22 bases lying between them.

Concerning this clonotype itself: A much larger clone is a single base away; this may be a read error. This chain connects TRBV7-8 to TRBJ1-1; D is uncertain. Trimming took off 2 bases at V and 0 bases at J, with 10 bases between the two ends. The CDR3 consists of 15 residues. Germline V gene lookup returns CDR1 SGHVS and CDR2 FQNEAQ. CDR3 nucleotide sequence: TGTGCCAGCAGCTTAAATGGCAGGATGAACACTGAAGCTTTCTTT. Residues: CASSLNGRMNTEAFF.

V is TRBV19 and J is TRBJ1-5, with D maybe TRBD1 (5 bases). The germline V gene has CDR1 LNHDA and CDR2 SQIVND (reference sequence). This CDR3 is 19 amino acids long. The germline V and J ends were trimmed by 3 bases and 0 bases, with 21 bases remaining between them. The CDR3 here is CASSIRRQSITYSNQPQHF. The CDR3 bases are TGTGCCAGTAGTATCCGCCGACAGTCCATCACATATAGCAATCAGCCCCAGCATTTT.

The chain is built from TRBV29-1 and TRBJ1-1, with a possible D match to TRBD1 (5 bases). The CDR3 covers 13 residues. CDR1 SQVTM and CDR2 ANQGSEA come from the germline V gene. The V and J ends lost 8 bases and 0 bases respectively, with 13 bases between them. This chain's CDR3 is CSLEAGMNTEAFF. The CDR3 nucleotides read TGCAGCTTGGAGGCAGGGATGAACACTGAAGCTTTCTTT.

The genes are TRBV29-1 and TRBJ1-1, with 7 bases lining up with TRBD1. With V trimmed by 6 bases and J by 10 bases, 8 bases remained unmatched. Germline V gene sequence: CDR1 SQVTM, CDR2 ANQGSEA. The CDR3 extends over 11 amino acids. The CDR3 DNA reads TGCAGCGTCCGAGGGGCAGGGGGAGCTTTCTTT. Amino acid sequence: CSVRGAGGAFF.

There are many counts of this clonotype. The chain's CDR3 is CASSTDRANTEAFF. The CDR3 DNA follows: TGCGCCAGCAGCACGGACAGGGCGAACACTGAAGCTTTCTTT. The chain couples TRBV5-1 to TRBJ1-1, with 8 nucleotides matching TRBD1. This CDR3 spans 14 amino acids. CDR1 and CDR2 (germline): SGHRS, YFSETQ. V shed 4 bases, J shed 1 base, and the junction held 3 bases outside the gene matches.

The chain uses TRBV5-1 and TRBJ2-2; 15 positions match TRBD2. This CDR3 comprises 18 residues. Germline CDR1 is SGHRS and CDR2 is YFSETQ. With 1 base clipped from V and 4 bases from J, the junction kept 5 bases outside the gene matches. The DNA of the CDR3 is TGCGCCAGCAGCTTGTCCGGGACTAGCGGGAGGCCCACCGGGGAGCTGTTTTTT. Translation gives CASSLSGTSGRPTGELFF.

This sequence joins TRBV15 and TRBJ1-2; D gene unclear. The CDR3 loop spans 12 amino acids. Germline CDR1 is LNHNV and CDR2 is YYDKDF (reference sequence). The V end lost 5 bases, the J end lost 7 bases, and 11 bases lay between the germline ends. CDR3 amino acids: CATSVETGGYTF. In nucleotides, the CDR3 is TGTGCCACCAGCGTTGAAACGGGTGGCTACACCTTC. Based on the CDR3 plus reference TRBV15 and TRBJ1-2, the full variable domain is DAMVIQNPRYQVTQFGKPVTLSCSQTLNHNVMYWYQQKSSQAPKLLFHYYDKDFNNEADTPDNFQSRRPNTSFCFLDIRSPGLGDTAMYLCATSVETGGYTFGSGTRLTVV.

This clonotype was seen at least ten times. CDR3 sequence reads: CASSLGPSGYEQYF. CDR3 DNA sequence: TGTGCCAGCAGCTTAGGGCCTAGCGGGTACGAGCAGTACTTC. The rearrangement uses TRBV7-2 and TRBJ2-7, with TRBD2 matching 8 bases. This CDR3 has 14 amino acids. J was trimmed by 4 bases and V by 1 base; bases with no gene match: 3. Germline CDR1 reads SGHTA; CDR2 reads FQGNSA.

The sample holds many counts of this clonotype. The V gene is TRBV29-1, the J gene TRBJ2-5; D is unclear. The CDR3 sequence is 13 residues long. Trimming shortened V by 4 bases and J by 2 bases, and 11 bases separated the two germline ends. Germline lookup yields CDR1 SQVTM and CDR2 ANQGSEA. Written as DNA, the CDR3 is TGCAGCGTTGGGCCCCTGGGGCAAGAGACCCAGTACTTC. This translates into CSVGPLGQETQYF.

Concerning this clonotype itself: Just one base apart from a much larger clone, this may be a read error. The rearrangement joins TRBV7-9 to TRBJ1-1; D is ambiguous. Germline-derived CDR1 and CDR2 are SEHNR and FQNEAQ (reference sequence). Trimming shortened V by 6 bases and J by 3 bases, and 8 bases separated the two germline ends. This CDR3 has 12 residues. This CDR3 reads CASRGRDTEAFF. CDR3 DNA: TGTGCCAGCAGAGGGAGAGACACTGAAGCTTTCTTT.

The rearrangement joins TRBV12-3 or TRBV12-4 to TRBJ2-5; 7 bases map to TRBD2. This CDR3 comprises 16 residues. The V segment lost 6 bases and the J segment 4 bases; nucleotides outside the gene matches: 14. CDR3 in DNA: TGTGCCAGCAGCACCGGGACTGCCCGCGGGGGAGAGACCCAGTACTTC. It is translated as CASSTGTARGGETQYF.

This clonotype has a count of ten or more. The V and J genes are TRBV12-3 or TRBV12-4 and TRBJ1-2, with D possibly being TRBD1 (5 bases). Trimming shortened V by 3 bases and J by 12 bases, and 14 bases separated the two germline ends. The CDR3 sequence is 12 residues long. The CDR3 DNA follows: TGTGCCAGCAGTTTGCGGCAGGGAGGTAACACCTTC. This gives the protein CASSLRQGGNTF.

This clonotype was recorded at least ten times. The chain couples TRBV6-1 to TRBJ1-5; D not resolved. Germline CDR1 and CDR2: MNHNS and SASEGT. V was trimmed by 4 bases and J by 7 bases, leaving 17 bases between them. This CDR3 comprises 15 residues. This CDR3 reads CASSASTDGEQPQHF. The CDR3, as DNA: TGTGCCAGCAGTGCATCCACGGACGGGGAGCAGCCCCAGCATTTT.

V gene TRBV7-9 combines with J gene TRBJ1-1, with D possibly being TRBD1 (5 bases). Trimming shortened V by 5 bases and J by 9 bases, and 22 bases separated the two germline ends. Germline CDR1 is SEHNR and CDR2 is FQNEAQ (reference sequence). The CDR3 runs 15 residues. CDR3 in DNA: TGTGCCAGCAGCGTAGTCCAGGGCTATTCCCCCAAAGCTTTCTTT. Its translation: CASSVVQGYSPKAFF.

This clonotype showed up many times. The chain combines TRBV12-3 or TRBV12-4 with TRBJ1-6, with D possibly matching TRBD1 (6 bases). This CDR3 has 16 residues. Trimming pared 6 bases from V and 6 bases from J, leaving 18 bases between. The CDR3 nucleotides are TGTGCCAGCAGCTACCTTACAGGGTCGGCTAATTCACCCCTCCACTTT. It yields the protein CASSYLTGSANSPLHF.

V and J are TRBV2 and TRBJ2-6, with D perhaps TRBD1 (6 bases). The CDR3 has 14 residues. Germline CDR1 and CDR2: SNHLY and FYNNEI. Trimming removed 6 bases from V and 7 bases from J, with 13 bases in between. This chain's CDR3 is CASRQGSSANVLTF. The DNA of the CDR3 is TGTGCCAGCAGACAGGGTAGCAGTGCCAACGTCCTGACTTTC.

The V and J genes are TRBV2 and TRBJ1-5, with 9 positions matching TRBD1. The CDR3 extends over 16 amino acids. The junction had 8 bases not matched to a gene; V was cut back by 2 bases and J by 6 bases. Germline CDR1 reads SNHLY; CDR2 reads FYNNEI. The CDR3 loop is CASSELGTGPGQPQHF. CDR3 DNA sequence: TGTGCCAGCAGTGAATTAGGGACAGGGCCGGGTCAGCCCCAGCATTTT.

This clonotype was counted a single time. The chain joins TRBV7-9 to TRBJ2-7; a possible D gene is TRBD1 (6 bases). There are 15 residues in the CDR3. Looked up from germline, CDR1 is SEHNR and CDR2 is FQNEAQ (reference sequence). Between the trimmed V and J ends, which lost 9 bases and 3 bases, there was a span of 21 bases. The CDR3 DNA reads as TGTGCCAGTAGTAATTCGAGGACAGCTTTCTACGAGCAGTACTTC. Its translation: CASSNSRTAFYEQYF.

The table lists this clonotype with a few counts. V usage is TRBV25-1 and J usage is TRBJ1-6, with 12 bases matching TRBD1. The CDR3 covers 14 residues. Germline CDR1 is MGHDK and CDR2 is SYGVNS. V gave up 9 bases and J gave up 10 bases; unmatched junction bases: 7. CDR3: CASSIGTGGSPLHF. The CDR3 DNA is TGTGCCAGTAGTATTGGGACAGGGGGCTCACCCCTCCACTTT.

In this sample, this clonotype turned up once. Compared with germline, one end of the junction differs, possibly owing to a read error. The chain is built from TRBV2 and TRBJ2-7; 9 bases are a match to TRBD1. CDR3 length: 13 amino acids. Per germline, CDR1 SNHLY and CDR2 FYNNEI. The CDR3: CATSDGQGWEQYF. DNA for the CDR3: TGTGCCACCAGTGACGGACAGGGGTGGGAGCAGTACTTC.

The rearrangement joins TRBV7-9 to TRBJ1-1, with D unclear. CDR3 size: 15 residues. Trimming stripped 8 bases from V and 2 bases from J, with 18 bases between. The germline V gene has CDR1 SEHNR and CDR2 FQNEAQ (reference sequence). Written as DNA, the CDR3 is TGTGCCAGCTCTCCGGGCCACAGCATTAACACTGAAGCTTTCTTT. Protein sequence: CASSPGHSINTEAFF.

This clonotype was observed many times. The chain combines TRBV5-1 with TRBJ2-7, with D possibly matching TRBD1 (5 bases). Trimming shortened V by 8 bases and J by 3 bases, and 12 bases separated the two germline ends. The CDR3 totals 12 residues. Germline V gene data show CDR1 as SGHRS and CDR2 as YFSETQ. Here the CDR3 DNA reads TGCGCCAGAAGGGGCGAGCTCTACGAGCAGTACTTC. Translating it yields CARRGELYEQYF.

In its sample, this clonotype was seen a few times. The chain is built from TRBV5-1 and TRBJ1-1; TRBD1 might be the D (5 bases). Trimming removed 1 base at V and 1 base at J, with 8 bases between. Germline lookup yields CDR1 SGHRS and CDR2 YFSETQ. This CDR3 spans 14 amino acids. The CDR3 nucleotides read TGCGCCAGCAGCTTGTTGACAGCGAACACTGAAGCTTTCTTT. Translation: CASSLLTANTEAFF. The full variable domain, completed using reference TRBV5-1 and TRBJ1-1, is KAGVTQTPRYLIKTRGQQVTLSCSPISGHRSVSWYQQTPGQGLQFLFEYFSETQRNKGNFPGRFSGRQFSNSRSEMNVSTLELGDSALYLCASSLLTANTEAFFGQGTRLTVV.

This clonotype was seen just once. The chain links TRBV7-9 to TRBJ2-7, with D possibly TRBD1 on 6 matching bases. Germline CDR1 is SEHNR and CDR2 is FQNEAQ (reference sequence). CDR3 length: 15 amino acids. V was pared by 5 bases and J by 4 bases, with 18 bases between. DNA for the CDR3: TGTGCCAGCAGCCTAGGGGGACCCCAAATATACGAGCAGTACTTC. As protein: CASSLGGPQIYEQYF. Full variable domain (remainder filled in from reference TRBV7-9 and TRBJ2-7): DTGVSQNPRHKITKRGQNVTFRCDPISEHNRLYWYRQTLGQGPEFLTYFQNEAQLEKSRLLSDRFSAERPKGSFSTLEIQRTEQGDSAMYLCASSLGGPQIYEQYFGPGTRLTVT.

This clonotype was counted many times. J is TRBJ1-1 and V is TRBV20-1; D not certain. Trimming pared 6 bases from V and 6 bases from J, leaving 17 bases between. Per the germline V gene, CDR1 is DFQATT and CDR2 is SNEGSKA (reference sequence). The CDR3 runs to 13 residues. CDR3 nucleotide sequence: TGCAGTGCAAATTTGGCCGGGCTGCCTGAAGCTTTCTTT. Translation: CSANLAGLPEAFF.

In regard to this clonotype: A much larger clone is a single base away; this may be a read error. The chain is built from TRBV5-6 and TRBJ2-5; no firm D call. The CDR3 is 12 amino acids. Per the germline V gene, CDR1 is SGHDT and CDR2 is YYEEEE. In DNA form, the CDR3 reads TGTGCCAGCAGCTCAGTCCGAGAGGCCCAGTACTTC. Its translation is CASSSVREAQYF.

This clonotype was seen repeatedly, ten times or more. Compared with germline, one end of the junction differs, possibly owing to a read error. The rearrangement uses TRBV5-1 and TRBJ2-5; 9 positions agree with TRBD1. Germline loops: CDR1 SGHRS, CDR2 YFSETQ. The CDR3 is made up of 15 amino acids. DNA of the CDR3: TGTGCCAGCAGCTTATTCGGGACAGGGCAAGAGACCCAGTACTTC. Amino acids: CASSLFGTGQETQYF.

This chain joins TRBV6-1 and TRBJ1-2; no reliable D call. This CDR3 is 10 amino acids long. Germline V gene data show CDR1 as MNHNS and CDR2 as SASEGT. The CDR3 spells CRQFNYGYTF. The DNA of the CDR3 is TGTCGCCAATTTAACTATGGCTACACCTTC.

The V gene is TRBV7-2, the J gene TRBJ2-2, with unresolved D. Between the trimmed V and J ends, which lost 6 bases and 6 bases, there was a span of 11 bases. Germline CDR1 SGHTA, CDR2 FQGNSA. The CDR3 contains 13 residues. This CDR3 reads CASSPLGAGELFF. For the CDR3, the DNA is TGTGCCAGCAGTCCTCTTGGGGCCGGGGAGCTGTTTTTT.

This clonotype was seen only a few times. The rearrangement uses TRBV5-1 and TRBJ2-7; 10 positions match TRBD1. This CDR3 is 15 amino acids long. V trimming: 3 bases; J trimming: 2 bases; junction bases outside the gene matches: 5. CDR1 and CDR2 (germline): SGHRS, YFSETQ. The CDR3 protein is CASSSGQGMTYEQYF. Here the CDR3 DNA reads TGCGCCAGCAGCTCGGGACAGGGGATGACCTACGAGCAGTACTTC.